The T cell receptor beta chain described here comes from a study of regulatory T cells in long-lasting Graves disease. This clonotype occurred many times. With iRepertoire HTBI primers and Arm-PCR of CDR3 regions, TCR beta libraries were built. MiXCR, run by TCRdb on the multiplex PCR reads, gives a single entry per CDR3 protein. The data contain about 210,000 distinct CDR3 sequences, 15% to 20% of them singletons. Germline CDR1 reads MGHRA; CDR2 reads YSYEKL. The CDR3 covers 16 residues. The ends lost 2 bases at V and 0 bases at J; junction bases unmatched: 6. The time point here: newly diagnosed GD, antithyroid drugs for less than 3 months. Following extraction of RNA from PBMCs, that RNA was used to make the TCR library. The same data also contributed to another study, on T cells in Graves' hyperthyroidism and ophthalmopathy.

Here the sequenced sample was peripheral blood mononuclear cells (PBMCs), taken at new diagnosis, from a patient treated with antithyroid drugs. The clonotype originates from a young woman with Graves disease. This chain joins TRBV4-1 and TRBJ1-1; 7 bases align to TRBD1. The CDR3 DNA reads TGCGCCAGCAGCCAACAGCCGGGACAGCTGAACACTGAAGCTTTCTTT. This gives the protein CASSQQPGQLNTEAFF.